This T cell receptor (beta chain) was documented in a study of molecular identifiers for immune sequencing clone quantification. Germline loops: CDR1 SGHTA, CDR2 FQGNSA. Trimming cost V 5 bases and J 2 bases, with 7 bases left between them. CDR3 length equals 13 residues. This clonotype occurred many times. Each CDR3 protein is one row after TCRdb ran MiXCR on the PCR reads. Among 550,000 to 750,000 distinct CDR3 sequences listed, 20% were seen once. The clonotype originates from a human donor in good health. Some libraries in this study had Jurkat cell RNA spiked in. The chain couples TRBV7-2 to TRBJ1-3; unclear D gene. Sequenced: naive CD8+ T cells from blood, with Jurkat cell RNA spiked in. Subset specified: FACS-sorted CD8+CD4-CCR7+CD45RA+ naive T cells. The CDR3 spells CASSPPPGNTIYF. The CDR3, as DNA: TGTGCCAGCAGCCCCCCCCCTGGAAACACCATATATTTT.